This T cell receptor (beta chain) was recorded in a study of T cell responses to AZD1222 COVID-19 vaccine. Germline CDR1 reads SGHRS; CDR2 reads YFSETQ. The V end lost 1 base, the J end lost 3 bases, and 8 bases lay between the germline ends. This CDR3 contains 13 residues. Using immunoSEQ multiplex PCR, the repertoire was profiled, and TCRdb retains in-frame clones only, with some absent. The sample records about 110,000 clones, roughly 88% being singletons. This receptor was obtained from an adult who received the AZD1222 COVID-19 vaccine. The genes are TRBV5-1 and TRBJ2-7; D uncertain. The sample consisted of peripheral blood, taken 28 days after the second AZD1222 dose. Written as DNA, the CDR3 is TGCGCCAGCAGCTTGAACGACGGCTACGAGCAGTACTTC. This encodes CASSLNDGYEQYF.